This TCR beta chain is from a study of OX40 agonist ivuxolimab in advanced cancers. Study background: Treatment of patients was with ivuxolimab, an agonistic anti-OX40 (CD134) antibody. The group had a mean age of about 65 years, ranged from about 20 to 79, and was around 82% male. Every 2 weeks, ivuxolimab was infused into the patients intravenously at between 0.01 and 10 mg/kg. The study's findings and limits: Nonresponders, in some cases, also had low normalized T-cell clonal expansion.

This clone was detected a few times. Its antigen is unidentified. Trimming shortened V by 6 bases and J by 0 bases, and 9 bases separated the two germline ends. The germline V gene encodes CDR1 MNHEY and CDR2 SMNVEV (reference sequence). This CDR3 has 14 residues. The protocol was immunoSEQ multiplex PCR, while the TCRdb copy is restricted to in-frame clones and leaves out a portion. The repertoire includes fewer than 85,000 clones, 80% of them detected once, and less than 9.5% sits in the top ten. The sequence was obtained from an adult with an advanced solid tumor such as melanoma, head and neck, liver or kidney cancer. This chain joins TRBV27 and TRBJ1-3, with D uncertain. This material consisted of CD4+ or CD8+ T cells sorted from blood, taken in a trial of the OX40 agonist ivuxolimab. The CDR3 is CASRALASGNTIYF. In nucleotides, the CDR3 is TGTGCCAGCAGGGCTCTCGCCTCTGGAAACACCATATATTTT.